This TCR beta chain derives from a study of T-cell reconstitution after alpha-beta-depleted transplantation in children. Study-level findings and limits: Two months or so post-transplant, alpha-beta T cells reportedly derived from several hundred expanded graft clones.

CDR1 and CDR2 from the germline V gene are DFQATT and SNEGSKA (reference sequence). Between the trimmed V and J ends, which lost 6 bases and 7 bases, there was a span of 14 bases. The CDR3 runs 12 residues. A few counts support this clonotype. What it binds is not known. Unique molecular identifiers were incorporated into the prepared TCRbeta library. One entry per CDR3 protein results from TCRdb running MiXCR on the PCR reads. The sample consists of fewer than 750,000 distinct CDR3 sequences, more than 20% of them appearing once. Sequencing used PBMCs, obtained before TCRalphabeta/CD19-depleted stem cell transplant. The receptor was isolated from a boy less than two years old with Wiskott-Aldrich syndrome, due to receive a stem cell transplant. The chain recombines TRBV20-1 with TRBJ2-3; TRBD1 might be the D (6 bases). Here the CDR3 reads CSAYSQGNTQYF. The CDR3 nucleotides are TGCAGTGCCTATTCACAGGGCAATACGCAGTATTTT.